This T cell receptor beta chain was found in a study of blood T cell repertoires in COVID-19. Per the authors' pipeline: Reference gene primer amplification yielded estimated nucleated cell counts. Sequencing used immunoSEQ multiplex PCR; TCRdb keeps in-frame clones, though not all of them. V and J calls and clone size are as listed in that table; D and trimming were resolved from the DNA. The sample comprises approximately 60,000 clones, 75% to 85% of which are singletons, and 15% rests with the top ten. The CDR3 spans 15 residues. Germline-derived CDR1 and CDR2 are LNHDA and SQIVND (reference sequence). J lost 4 bases, V lost 4 bases, and 7 bases had no gene match.

The material sequenced was peripheral blood. The chain has TRBV19 and TRBJ1-2; 9 bases match TRBD1. The sequence came from a man older than 75 with acute or convalescent COVID-19. In DNA form, the CDR3 reads TGTGCCAGTAGTACCACCGGGACAGGGATCTATGGCTACACCTTC. The encoded protein is CASSTTGTGIYGYTF.